This T cell receptor (beta chain) was identified in a study of glioma-infiltrating T cells listed by TCRdb under 2016. About the investigation overall: Low-grade gliomas were WHO grade II oligodendrogliomas or astrocytomas, and glioblastomas were WHO grade IV tumors sampled at initial rather than recurrent diagnosis. For blood libraries, the target was about 4.5- to 10-fold sequencing coverage of 900,000 to 1,000,000 peripheral T cells. To measure divergence between tissue and blood T-cell populations, each tissue-infiltrating repertoire was compared with the peripheral blood repertoire of the same patient. Glioma patients received dexamethasone for six or fewer days before surgery. The paired cohort was made up of three low-grade glioma patients, about 8 primary glioblastoma patients and three non-glioma patients who contributed non-neoplastic brain tissue. Sequencing of TCR alpha- and beta-chain repertoires was performed on glioma tissue, on non-neoplastic brain tissue, and on matched peripheral blood mononuclear cells.

General conclusions and limits of the study: VJ-independent divergence between tissue and blood was found to be below expectation in non-neoplastic patients but above expectation in all gliomas, particularly low-grade gliomas. Very few CDR3 sequences were shared between tissue and blood, attributed to high CDR3 diversity and limited sampling. Group comparisons were based on small numbers of patients: three non-neoplastic, three low-grade glioma and several glioblastoma patients. Patients with low tissue-blood divergence were marked by a signature set of shared blood CDR3 motifs, and this signature set was depleted in highly divergent patients.

The iRepertoire nested amplicon-rescue multiplex PCR (arm-PCR) platform was used to amplify TCR alpha and beta CDR3 regions from RNA. One-step reverse transcription and amplification used about 95-450 ng of tissue mRNA or PBMC total RNA as input. After bead purification, a secondary multiplex PCR added Illumina adapters, and libraries were gel-purified between 200 and 400 bp. The libraries contained internal 6-nucleotide barcodes that were used for demultiplexing. Libraries were sequenced on an Illumina MiSeq with 2x220 or 2x250 nucleotide paired-end reads. Per the authors' processing: Paired reads were merged using FLASH 1.2.11 and aligned with BWA-MEM to the GRCh37 human genome, and TRA and TRB reads were then extracted. An IMGT-derived reference of cassette sequences and CDR3 motifs, with pseudogenes included, was used for V and J assignment. Reads were translated in three frames, and productive CDR3s were defined as those with a C...FGXG motif and no stop codons. Unique combinations of V-J cassette pair and CDR3 amino acid sequence were defined as clonotypes. Hamming distance filtering was applied to reads, with thresholds set by the sequence error rate of each sample in mapped regions. The public reads were quality trimmed at Q25 with fastp and then assembled into clones with MiXCR by TCRdb, keeping productive beta chains. Each entry is one CDR3 protein sequence, shown with its most common DNA and genes. For this entry, the V and J calls and clone size follow TCRdb and not the study's own pipeline. In all, the sample holds about 410,000 distinct CDR3 sequences, and roughly two fifths of those were seen once. More than 10% of the sample is taken by the ten largest.

Looking up the germline V gene yields CDR1 MGHRA and CDR2 YSYEKL. The CDR3 spans 17 residues, from the cysteine through the phenylalanine. The CDR3 DNA has 51 bases and is translated from base 1. Comments on this clonotype: Its cognate antigen has yet to be identified. An end of the junction differs from the germline gene, which may be a read error.

Immediately after resection, surgical brain or tumor specimens were cryofrozen in liquid nitrogen, and peripheral blood cells were collected at the same time. Sequencing was carried out using glioma tissue, nonneoplastic brain tissue, or PBMCs (not recorded which). The clonotype comes from a human donor with low-grade glioma or glioblastoma, undergoing nonglioma brain surgery, or in good health (not recorded which). The chain was built from TRBV4-1 and TRBJ2-3; a tentative D match to TRBD2 spans 6 bases. The DNA sequence reads TGCGCCGGCAGCCAAGAAGCGAGCGGAGGGGGCACAGATACGCAGTATTTT. It codes for CAGSQEASGGGTDTQYF.